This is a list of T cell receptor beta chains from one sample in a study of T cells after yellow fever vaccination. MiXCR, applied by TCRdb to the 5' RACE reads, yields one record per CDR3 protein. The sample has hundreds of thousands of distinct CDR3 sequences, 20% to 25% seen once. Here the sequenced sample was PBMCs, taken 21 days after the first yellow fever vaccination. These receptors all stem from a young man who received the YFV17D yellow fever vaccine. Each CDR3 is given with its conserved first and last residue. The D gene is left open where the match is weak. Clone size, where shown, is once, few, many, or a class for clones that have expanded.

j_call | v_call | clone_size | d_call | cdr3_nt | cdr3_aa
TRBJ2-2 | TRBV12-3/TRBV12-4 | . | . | TGTGCCAGCAGTACGAAAGGGGGGGACACCGGGGAGCTGTTTTTT | CASSTKGGDTGELFF
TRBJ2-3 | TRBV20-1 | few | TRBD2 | TGCAGTGCTAGAGGGGGACTAGGCACAGATACGCAGTATTTT | CSARGGLGTDTQYF
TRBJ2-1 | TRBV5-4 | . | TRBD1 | TGTGCCAGCAGCTTAGGACAGGGGGACTACAATGAGCAGTTCTTC | CASSLGQGDYNEQFF
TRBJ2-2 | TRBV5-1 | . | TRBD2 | TGCGCCAGCAGCGGTGGGACTAGCGGAACCCCGGTTATGTTTTTT | CASSGGTSGTPVMFF
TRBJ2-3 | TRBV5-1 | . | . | TGCGCCAGCAGCTTGCAGGGCGGGTTGAGCACAGATACGCAGTATTTT | CASSLQGGLSTDTQYF
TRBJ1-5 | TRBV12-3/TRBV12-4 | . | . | TGTGCCAGCACGGATTCAGGGTCGCCTCAGCCCCAGCATTTT | CASTDSGSPQPQHF
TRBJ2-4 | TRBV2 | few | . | TGTGCCAGCAGTACTCAGGGGACCAAAAACATTCAGTACTTC | CASSTQGTKNIQYF
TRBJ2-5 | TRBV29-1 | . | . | TGCAGCGTCCTCTGGTCGGGGTTTAGAGAGACCCAGTACTTC | CSVLWSGFRETQYF
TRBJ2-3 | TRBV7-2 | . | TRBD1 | TGTGCCAGCAGCCGAGACAGGGCCGACACAGATACGCAGTATTTT | CASSRDRADTDTQYF
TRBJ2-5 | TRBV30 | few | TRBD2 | TGTGCCTGGAGTCGGGAGGGGACTAGCGGGGATCCCGAGGGAGAGACCCAGTACTTC | CAWSREGTSGDPEGETQYF
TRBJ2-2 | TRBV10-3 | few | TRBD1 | TGTGCCATCACGGGACAGGCGGATAACACCGGGGAGCTGTTTTTT | CAITGQADNTGELFF
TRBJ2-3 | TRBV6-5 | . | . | TGTGCCAGCAGAGAGACAGATACGCAGTATTTT | CASRETDTQYF
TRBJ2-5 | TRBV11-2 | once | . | TGTGCCAGCAGCTGGGGGGGCACAGCGGTCCAACAGACCCAGTACTTC | CASSWGGTAVQQTQYF
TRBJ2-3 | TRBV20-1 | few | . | TGCAGTGCTAGCGAGTCTCCAGATACGCAGTATTTT | CSASESPDTQYF
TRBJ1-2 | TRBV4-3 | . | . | TGCGCCAGCAGCACCGTGGGGCCAGATACGCGCTACACCTTC | CASSTVGPDTRYTF
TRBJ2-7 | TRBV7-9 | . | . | TGTGCCAGCAGCCACCGGAAGCTCGAGCAGTACTTC | CASSHRKLEQYF
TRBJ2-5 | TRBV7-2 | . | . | TGTGCCAGCAGCTCCAGGGGTAGCCAAGAGACCCAGTACTTC | CASSSRGSQETQYF
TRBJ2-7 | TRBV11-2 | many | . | TGTGCCAGCAGCCCGGGGACAGAGCAGTACTTC | CASSPGTEQYF
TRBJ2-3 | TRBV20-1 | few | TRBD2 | TGCAGTGTAGCTAGCGGGGGGGCAGGTACGCAGTATTTT | CSVASGGAGTQYF
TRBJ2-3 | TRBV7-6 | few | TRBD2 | TGTGCCAGCAGCTTAGAGGCTAGCGGGGGCACAGATACGCAGTATTTT | CASSLEASGGTDTQYF
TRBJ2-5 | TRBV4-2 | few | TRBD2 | TGTGCCAGCAGCCAAGCTAGCGGGGACGAGACCCAGTACTTC | CASSQASGDETQYF
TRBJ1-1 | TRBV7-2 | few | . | TGTGCCAGCAGGCAACAGGGGAACACTGAAGCTTTCTTT | CASRQQGNTEAFF
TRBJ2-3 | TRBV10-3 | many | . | TGTGCCGCCTCCCCTAGCACAGATACGCAGTATTTT | CAASPSTDTQYF
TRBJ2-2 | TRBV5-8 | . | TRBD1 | TGTGCCAGCAGCTTGGCCCCGGGACAGGGGATCGGGGAGCTGTTTTTT | CASSLAPGQGIGELFF
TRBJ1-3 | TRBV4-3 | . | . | TGCGCCAGCAGCCAAGATCGGAGGAGCTCTGGAAACACCATATATTTT | CASSQDRRSSGNTIYF
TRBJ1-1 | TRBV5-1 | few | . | TGCGCCAGCAGTCAGGACATGATAAACACTGAAGCTTTCTTT | CASSQDMINTEAFF
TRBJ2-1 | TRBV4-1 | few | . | TGCGCCAGCAGTCTTTTCGGGGGAAATGAGCAGTTCTTC | CASSLFGGNEQFF
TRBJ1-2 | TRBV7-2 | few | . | TGTGCCAGCAGCTCAGACAGGTTCTATGGCTACACCTTC | CASSSDRFYGYTF
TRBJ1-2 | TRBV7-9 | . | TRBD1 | TGTGCCAGCAGCTTAGTTCAGGGGGCGTACGGCTACACCTTC | CASSLVQGAYGYTF
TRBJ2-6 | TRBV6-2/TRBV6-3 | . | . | TGTGCCAGCAGTCCTTGGGGCAGGCGCGACTCTGGGGCCAACGTCCTGACTTTC | CASSPWGRRDSGANVLTF
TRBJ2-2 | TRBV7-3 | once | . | TGTGCCAGCAGCTTAGGGACCGCCCGTACCGGGGAGCTGTTTTTT | CASSLGTARTGELFF
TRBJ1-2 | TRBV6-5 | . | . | TGTGCCAGCAGTTCCCGGGGGACGGCGGGAAGGAGCTACACCTTC | CASSSRGTAGRSYTF
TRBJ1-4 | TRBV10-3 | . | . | TGTGCCATCAGTGAGGGGGACGCAACTAATGAAAAACTGTTTTTT | CAISEGDATNEKLFF
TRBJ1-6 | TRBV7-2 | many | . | TGTGCCAGCAGCTCCCTCGGGGTCGGTAATTCACCCCTCCACTTT | CASSSLGVGNSPLHF
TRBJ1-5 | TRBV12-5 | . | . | TGTGCTAGTGGCTTCGGATTGTGGCCCCAGCATTTT | CASGFGLWPQHF
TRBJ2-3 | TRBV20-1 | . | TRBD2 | TGCAGTGCTAAACTAGCGGGGGGCGATACGCAGTATTTT | CSAKLAGGDTQYF
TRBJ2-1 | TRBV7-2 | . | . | TGTGCCAGCAGCCCACAGGGCAACTCCTACAATGAGCAGTTCTTC | CASSPQGNSYNEQFF
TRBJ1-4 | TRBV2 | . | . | TGTGCCAGCAGTGATGGCAGGAATAATGAAAAACTGTTTTTT | CASSDGRNNEKLFF
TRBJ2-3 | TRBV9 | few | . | TGTGCCAGCAGCGTGGCTAGCACAGATACGCAGTATTTT | CASSVASTDTQYF